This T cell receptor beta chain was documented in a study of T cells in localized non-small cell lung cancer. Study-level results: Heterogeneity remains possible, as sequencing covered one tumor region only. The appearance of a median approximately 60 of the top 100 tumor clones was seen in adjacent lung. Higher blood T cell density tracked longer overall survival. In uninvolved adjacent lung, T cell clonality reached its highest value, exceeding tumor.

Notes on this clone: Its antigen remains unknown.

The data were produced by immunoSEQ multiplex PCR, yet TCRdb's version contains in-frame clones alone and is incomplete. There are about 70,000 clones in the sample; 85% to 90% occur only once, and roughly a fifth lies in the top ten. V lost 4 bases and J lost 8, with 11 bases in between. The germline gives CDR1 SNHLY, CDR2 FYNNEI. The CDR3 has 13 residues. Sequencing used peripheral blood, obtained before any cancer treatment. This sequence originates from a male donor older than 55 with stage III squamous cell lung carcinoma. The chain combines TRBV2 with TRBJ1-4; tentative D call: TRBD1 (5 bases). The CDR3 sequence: CASSGAGLEKLFF. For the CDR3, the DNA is TGTGCCAGCAGTGGGGCAGGGTTGGAAAAACTGTTTTTT.